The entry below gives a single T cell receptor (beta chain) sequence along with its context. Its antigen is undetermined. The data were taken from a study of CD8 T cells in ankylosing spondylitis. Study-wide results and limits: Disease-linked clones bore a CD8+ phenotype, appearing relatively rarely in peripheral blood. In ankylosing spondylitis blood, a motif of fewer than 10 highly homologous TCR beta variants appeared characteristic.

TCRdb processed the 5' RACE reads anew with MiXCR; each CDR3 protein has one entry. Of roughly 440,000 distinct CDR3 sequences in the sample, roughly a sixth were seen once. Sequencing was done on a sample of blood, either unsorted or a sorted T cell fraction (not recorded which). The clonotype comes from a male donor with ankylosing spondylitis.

The CDR3 reads CAIAATSSYNEQFF. For the CDR3, the DNA is TGTGCCATCGCGGCTACCAGCTCCTACAATGAGCAGTTCTTC. The chain employs TRBV10-3 and TRBJ2-1; D remains ambiguous. Germline V gene data show CDR1 as ENHRY and CDR2 as SYGVKD. CDR3 length: 14 amino acids. Trimming stripped 8 bases from V and 0 bases from J, with 11 bases between.